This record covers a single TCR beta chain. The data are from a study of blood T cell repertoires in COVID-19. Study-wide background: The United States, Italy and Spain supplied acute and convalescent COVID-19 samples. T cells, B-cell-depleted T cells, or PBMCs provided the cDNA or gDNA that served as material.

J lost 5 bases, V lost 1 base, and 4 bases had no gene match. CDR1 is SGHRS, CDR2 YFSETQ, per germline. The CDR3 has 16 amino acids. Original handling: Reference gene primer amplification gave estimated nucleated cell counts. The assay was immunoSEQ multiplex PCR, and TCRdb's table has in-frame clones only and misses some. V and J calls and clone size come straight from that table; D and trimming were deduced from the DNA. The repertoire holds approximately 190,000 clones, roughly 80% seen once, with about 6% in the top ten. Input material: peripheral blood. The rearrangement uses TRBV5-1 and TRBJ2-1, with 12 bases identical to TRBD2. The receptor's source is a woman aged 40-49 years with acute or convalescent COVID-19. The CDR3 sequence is CASSLSLAGGNNEQFF. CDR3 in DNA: TGCGCCAGCAGCTTGTCTCTAGCGGGAGGGAACAATGAGCAGTTCTTC. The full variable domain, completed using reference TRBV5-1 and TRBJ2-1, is KAGVTQTPRYLIKTRGQQVTLSCSPISGHRSVSWYQQTPGQGLQFLFEYFSETQRNKGNFPGRFSGRQFSNSRSEMNVSTLELGDSALYLCASSLSLAGGNNEQFFGPGTRLTVL.